One sample yielded the 17 T cell receptor beta chains listed below, sequenced in a study of blood T cell repertoires in COVID-19 (dated by TCRdb to the early 2020s). Libraries were constructed by the immunoSEQ multiplex PCR assay. This is the immuneACCESS table as TCRdb keeps it, with only in-frame sequences that have V and J called. A part of the clones is gone; compared with another copy, unresolved V genes explain less than half, and the rest is unexplained. Across this sample there are approximately 210,000 clones, with approximately 84% seen only once. Clones ranked in the top ten supply about 7.3% of the sample. Sequenced: peripheral blood. These receptors came from a woman between 45 and 65 years old with active or convalescent COVID-19.

The chain couples TRBV19 to TRBJ1-1; 12 bases are shared with TRBD1. V shed 10 bases, J shed 7 bases, and the junction held 7 bases outside the gene matches. Germline V CDR1 and CDR2: LNHDA, SQIVND (reference sequence). The CDR3 loop spans 13 amino acids. CDR3 in DNA: TGTGCCACCCGGGGACAGGGGGCCTTTGAAGCTTTCTTT. Translated, it gives CATRGQGAFEAFF.

This chain connects TRBV28 to TRBJ1-4; no firm D call. Trimming left V 6 bases short and J 8 bases short, with 19 bases between. The CDR3 totals 15 residues. Looked up from germline, CDR1 is MDHEN and CDR2 is SYDVKM. The CDR3 DNA reads as TGTGCCAGCAGCCCTCCAAACCAGAGGAGGGAAAAACTGTTTTTT. It translates to CASSPPNQRREKLFF.

V usage is TRBV11-2 and J usage is TRBJ2-5; D is unclear. V was cut by 5 bases and J by 1 base, with 11 bases left in between. The CDR3 loop spans 14 amino acids. Per germline, CDR1 SGHAT and CDR2 FQNNGV. DNA of the CDR3: TGTGCCAGCAGCGTGAGTCTATTCCAAGAGACCCAGTACTTC. As protein: CASSVSLFQETQYF.

This clone came up once. The V gene is TRBV6-1, the J gene TRBJ2-1; 12 bases are shared with TRBD2. CDR1 is MNHNS, CDR2 SASEGT, per germline. The junction had 7 bases not matched to a gene; V was cut back by 4 bases and J by 0 bases. The CDR3 spans 18 residues. CDR3 amino acids: CASSGSWGLAGSYNEQFF. CDR3 nucleotides: TGTGCCAGCAGTGGAAGCTGGGGACTAGCGGGCTCCTACAATGAGCAGTTCTTC.

The chain carries TRBV2 and TRBJ1-4, with 12 positions matching TRBD1. CDR3 length: 17 amino acids. Germline values: CDR1 SNHLY, CDR2 FYNNEI. V lost 6 bases and J lost 4; bases outside the gene matches: 9. The CDR3 DNA reads TGTGCCAGCAGCCCGGGACAGGGGGCCCTGTTTAATGAAAAACTGTTTTTT. Amino acid sequence: CASSPGQGALFNEKLFF. The whole variable domain, remainder taken from reference TRBV2 and TRBJ1-4, is EPEVTQTPSHQVTQMGQEVILRCVPISNHLYFYWYRQILGQKVEFLVSFYNNEISEKSEIFDDQFSVERPDGSNFTLKIRSTKLEDSAMYFCASSPGQGALFNEKLFFGSGTQLSVL.

The chain employs TRBV25-1 and TRBJ2-1; possible D gene TRBD2, 5 bases. The CDR3 sequence is 15 residues long. From germline, CDR1 is MGHDK and CDR2 SYGVNS. The ends were cut back, 6 bases at V and 6 bases at J, with 18 bases in the middle. The CDR3 loop reads CASSKGAVAGNEQFF. The CDR3 nucleotides are TGTGCCAGCAGCAAGGGAGCGGTGGCGGGCAATGAGCAGTTCTTC.

The CDR3 DNA follows: TGTGCCAGCAGCCCTAGGACACGCACAGATACGCAGTATTTT. It yields the protein CASSPRTRTDTQYF. The chain links TRBV5-4 to TRBJ2-3, with D possibly matching TRBD1 (5 bases). The germline CDR1 and CDR2 sequences are SGHNT and YYREEE (reference sequence). This CDR3 has 14 residues. Between the trimmed V and J ends, which lost 4 bases and 1 base, there was a span of 10 bases.

J is TRBJ2-6 and V is TRBV6-2 or TRBV6-3; possibly TRBD1 for D (7 bases). CDR1 MNHEY and CDR2 SVGEGT come from the germline V gene. V was trimmed by 4 bases and J by 0 bases, leaving 16 bases between them. The CDR3 has 18 amino acids. In DNA, the CDR3 is TGTGCCAGCAGTTCTCAGGGGGGACGTTACTCTGGGGCCAACGTCCTGACTTTC. It codes for CASSSQGGRYSGANVLTF.

This chain connects TRBV5-8 to TRBJ1-5; the D gene is possibly TRBD1 (5 bases). The CDR3 sequence is 13 residues long. With 0 bases removed from V and 4 bases from J, the gap between germline ends came to 5 bases. Per the germline V gene, CDR1 is SGHTS and CDR2 is YDEGEE. CDR3 DNA sequence: TGTGCCAGCAGCTTGGCAGGGAATCAGCCCCAGCATTTT. Amino acid sequence: CASSLAGNQPQHF.

This chain uses TRBV5-6 with TRBJ2-1; TRBD1 might be the D (6 bases). The CDR3 totals 14 residues. Germline lookup yields CDR1 SGHDT and CDR2 YYEEEE. Deletions cut 2 bases from V and 4 bases from J, with 10 bases between. This CDR3 reads CASSFRTVYNEQFF. CDR3 nucleotides: TGTGCCAGCAGCTTCAGGACAGTGTACAATGAGCAGTTCTTC.

The J gene is TRBJ1-2, the V gene TRBV6-1; 7 bases agree with TRBD1. From germline, CDR1 is MNHNS and CDR2 SASEGT. The CDR3 loop spans 14 amino acids. With 2 bases clipped from V and 4 bases from J, the junction kept 4 bases outside the gene matches. CDR3 amino acids: CASSEMTGTYGYTF. The CDR3 nucleotides read TGTGCCAGCAGTGAAATGACAGGGACCTATGGCTACACCTTC.

This clone was recorded once. Compared with germline, one end of the junction differs, possibly owing to a read error. CDR3 DNA: TGTGCCACCAGCAGACAGGGTTCCCCCATCTTC. Protein product: CATSRQGSPIF. The chain employs TRBV15 and TRBJ2-1, with D possibly being TRBD1 (5 bases). The CDR3 runs 11 residues. Looked up from germline, CDR1 is LNHNV and CDR2 is YYDKDF (reference sequence).

V usage is TRBV5-5 and J usage is TRBJ2-7, with TRBD1 as a possible D gene (5 bases). The V end was cut by 4 bases, the J end by 5 bases, with 13 bases between. Germline CDR1 and CDR2: SGHKS and YYEKEE (reference sequence). CDR3 size: 13 residues. The CDR3 bases are TGTGCCAGCAGCAACCCCCTAGGGGACGAGCAGTACGTC. Its protein is CASSNPLGDEQYV.

On this clone itself: Other DNA variants within this sample encode the same CDR3. The J gene is TRBJ1-5, the V gene TRBV10-3; D may be TRBD1 (5 bases). The CDR3 spans 14 residues. Trimming took off 0 bases at V and 5 bases at J, with 8 bases between the two ends. From germline, CDR1 is ENHRY and CDR2 SYGVKD. CDR3 sequence (DNA): TGTGCCATCAGTGAGTCTCGGGGGGATCAGCCCCAGCATTTT. Amino acids: CAISESRGDQPQHF.

This clone occurred once. The J gene is TRBJ1-2, the V gene TRBV5-4, with a weak D call TRBD1 (5 bases). Looked up from germline, CDR1 is SGHNT and CDR2 is YYREEE (reference sequence). V gave up 0 bases and J gave up 0 bases, with 9 bases separating them. This CDR3 is built from 15 residues. CDR3 in DNA: TGTGCCAGCAGCTTGGAGCGGGGGACTAACTATGGCTACACCTTC. Residues: CASSLERGTNYGYTF.

This clone was counted once. The genes are TRBV6-5 and TRBJ1-4; 9 nucleotides line up with TRBD1. This CDR3 region has 16 residues. Germline CDR1 MNHEY, CDR2 SVGAGI. With 2 bases clipped from V and 7 bases from J, the junction kept 8 bases outside the gene matches. In DNA, the CDR3 is TGTGCCAGCAGTTACGACCCACAGGGGGCTGGTGAAAAACTGTTTTTT. Translating it yields CASSYDPQGAGEKLFF.

The chain couples TRBV5-1 to TRBJ2-3; 9 nucleotides line up with TRBD2. The CDR3 runs to 16 residues. Germline-derived CDR1 and CDR2 are SGHRS and YFSETQ. V dropped 4 bases and J dropped 3; count of bases not matched to a gene: 9. CDR3 region: CASSPPGGGATDTQYF. The DNA for the CDR3 is TGCGCCAGCAGCCCACCTGGCGGGGGGGCGACAGATACGCAGTATTTT.